This TCR beta chain was profiled in a study of identical twins. This clonotype was detected a few times. The target antigen is unknown. Using its own MiXCR run on the 5' RACE reads, TCRdb lists one record per CDR3 protein. The sample yields about 890,000 distinct CDR3 sequences, around an eighth seen once. Regarding the study as a whole: Models predicted less out-of-frame TCR alpha sharing in monozygotic twins than was found.

These data are also associated with another study on yellow fever vaccine responses in identical twins.

This TCR was sampled from a woman between 18 and 29 years old in good health. The sequencing sample was made of PBMCs.

The CDR3 is CASSLRGGSSTDTQYF. CDR3 bases: TGCGCCAGCAGCTTGAGAGGGGGTAGTAGCACAGATACGCAGTATTTT. The chain recombines TRBV5-1 with TRBJ2-3, with D perhaps matching TRBD1 (6 bases). Trimming left V 1 base short and J 0 bases short, with 12 bases between. The CDR3 covers 16 residues. Germline-derived CDR1 and CDR2 are SGHRS and YFSETQ.